This T cell receptor beta chain was documented in a study of prognosis after radiotherapy for stage I lung cancer. Study-wide background: Recruiting of stage I non-small cell lung cancer patients into the study occurred between April 2018 and 2019. It was SBRT that served as radiotherapy, in 3 to 5 fractions with a biologically effective dose of at least 100 Gy.

The genomic DNA TCR beta CDR3 region underwent two rounds of multiplex PCR. Round-one PCR had primers specific to each TRBV and TRBJ gene. TCRdb called the multiplex PCR reads again in MiXCR, with one record for every CDR3 protein. This table has 25,000 to 30,000 distinct CDR3 sequences, around 32% appearing once. Study-wide findings and caveats: Determination of whether the expanded TCR clones were tumor-specific was not performed.

The CDR3 contains 12 residues. Germline assignment: CDR1 SQVTM and CDR2 ANQGSEA. The germline V and J ends were trimmed by 3 bases and 2 bases, with 8 bases remaining between them. This clonotype appeared many times. Its antigen is currently unknown. The sequencing used PBMCs, collected before or after stereotactic body radiation therapy (not recorded which). The chain carries TRBV29-1 and TRBJ2-7; no reliable D call. This receptor was taken from a donor of 50 years or more with non-small cell lung cancer. Written as DNA, the CDR3 is TGCAGCGTTGAGATCCCCCCCTACGAGCAGTACTTC. This encodes CSVEIPPYEQYF.